This T cell receptor (beta chain) was identified in a study of cytomegalovirus exposure and HLA in healthy donors. Study-wide context: Sequencing of about 179 million T cells in an earlier analysis found more than 100 million unique TCR beta sequences.

PCR involved 60 Vbeta and 13 Jbeta primers. Sequenced by immunoSEQ multiplex PCR; TCRdb stores in-frame clones only, minus some. The sample contains 150,000 to 200,000 clones, around 70% of which appear only once. The CDR3 loop spans 14 amino acids. CDR1 is SGHTA and CDR2 is FQGNSA in the germline V gene. V shed 5 bases, J shed 5 bases, and the junction held 8 bases outside the gene matches. Sample: PBMCs. This sequence joins TRBV7-2 and TRBJ2-5; 7 bases line up with TRBD1. This receptor was taken from a young man in good health and CMV-seropositive. CDR3 in amino acids: CASSPGDRVETQYF. The CDR3, as DNA: TGTGCCAGCAGCCCCGGAGACAGGGTGGAGACCCAGTACTTC.